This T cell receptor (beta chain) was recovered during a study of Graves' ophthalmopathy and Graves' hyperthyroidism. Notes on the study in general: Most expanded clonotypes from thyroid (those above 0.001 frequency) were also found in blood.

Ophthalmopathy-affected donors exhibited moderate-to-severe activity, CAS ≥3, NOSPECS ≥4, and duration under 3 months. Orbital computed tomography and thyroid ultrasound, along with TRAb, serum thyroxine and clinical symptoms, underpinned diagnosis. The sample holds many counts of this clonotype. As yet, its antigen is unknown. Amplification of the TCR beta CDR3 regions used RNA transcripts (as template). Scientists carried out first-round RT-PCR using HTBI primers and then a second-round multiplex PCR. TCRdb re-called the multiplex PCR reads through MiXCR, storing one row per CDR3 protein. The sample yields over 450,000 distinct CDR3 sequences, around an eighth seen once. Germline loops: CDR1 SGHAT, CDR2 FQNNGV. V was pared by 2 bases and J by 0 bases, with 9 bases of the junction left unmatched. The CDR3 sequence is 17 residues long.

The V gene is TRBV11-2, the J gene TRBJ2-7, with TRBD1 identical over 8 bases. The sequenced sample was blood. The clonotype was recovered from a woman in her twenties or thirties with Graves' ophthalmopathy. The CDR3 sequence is CASSLLAGGSYSYEQYF. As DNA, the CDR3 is TGTGCCAGCAGCTTACTCGCAGGGGGCTCTTACTCCTACGAGCAGTACTTC.